These 7 T cell receptor beta chains originate from one sample sequenced in a study of radiation and T cells in renal cell carcinoma. Time point reported: baseline pretreatment blood. Treatment meaning: 15 Gy SBRT to primary tumor, nephrectomy 4 weeks later. Method: immunoSEQ multiplex PCR; TCRdb's copy keeps in-frame clones and lacks some. The sample includes more than 75,000 clones, over 65% of them seen just once. The source was blood, collected from a patient whose treatment included radiotherapy and nephrectomy. The receptors here all came from a man aged 60-69 years with renal cell carcinoma.

The chain joins TRBV7-6 to TRBJ2-7; weak D call: TRBD2 (6 bases). Germline V gives CDR1 SGHVS, CDR2 FNYEAQ. Trimming pared 5 bases from V and 3 bases from J, leaving 11 bases between. The CDR3 is 13 amino acids. CDR3 sequence (DNA): TGTGCCAGCAGCCAAGTGGGGGGCTACGAGCAGTACTTC. It is translated as CASSQVGGYEQYF. Using reference TRBV7-6 and TRBJ2-7 for the parts outside the CDR3, the full variable domain is GAGVSQSPRYKVTKRGQDVALRCDPISGHVSLYWYRQALGQGPEFLTYFNYEAQQDKSGLPNDRFSAERPEGSISTLTIQRTEQRDSAMYRCASSQVGGYEQYFGPGTRLTVT.

Here the CDR3 DNA reads TGTGCCAGTAGGACTACCGACAGGGGCAATCAGCCCCAGCATTTT. This encodes CASRTTDRGNQPQHF. The chain recombines TRBV19 with TRBJ1-5; 7 nucleotides align to TRBD1. Germline V gene data show CDR1 as LNHDA and CDR2 as SQIVND (reference sequence). This CDR3 contains 15 residues. V was clipped by 6 bases and J by 2 bases; unmatched bases: 7.

The chain carries TRBV10-3 and TRBJ2-2, with a weak D call TRBD2 (5 bases). Germline CDR1 ENHRY, CDR2 SYGVKD. This CDR3 region has 14 residues. Trimming pared 5 bases from V and 8 bases from J, leaving 15 bases between. The CDR3 sequence is CAISKRPEVGELFF. In DNA, the CDR3 is TGTGCCATCAGTAAGCGGCCTGAAGTGGGGGAGCTGTTTTTT.

The chain has TRBV15 and TRBJ1-2; D remains ambiguous. Germline-derived CDR1 and CDR2 are LNHNV and YYDKDF (reference sequence). Trimming removed 0 bases from V and 4 bases from J, with 15 bases in between. The CDR3 contains 16 residues. DNA of the CDR3: TGTGCCACCAGCAGAGATGTAAGCACCAACATCTATGGCTACACCTTC. Translation gives CATSRDVSTNIYGYTF.

The table lists this clone with many counts. This chain links TRBV19 with TRBJ2-2; the D is unclear. V was pared by 3 bases and J by 4 bases, with 9 bases between. There are 14 residues in the CDR3. Germline assignment: CDR1 LNHDA and CDR2 SQIVND (reference sequence). CDR3: CASSIRSGTGELFF. The CDR3 coding sequence is TGTGCCAGTAGTATCAGGTCCGGCACCGGGGAGCTGTTTTTT.

The chain combines TRBV30 with TRBJ2-1; tentative D call: TRBD1 (6 bases). In germline, CDR1 is GTSNPN, CDR2 SVGIG (reference sequence). This CDR3 spans 13 amino acids. Trimming shortened V by 8 bases and J by 8 bases, and 19 bases separated the two germline ends. This CDR3 reads CATGQYSPHEQFF. CDR3 sequence (DNA): TGTGCCACGGGACAATACTCCCCACATGAGCAGTTCTTC.

The rearrangement links TRBV30 to TRBJ1-2; the D is unclear. The germline CDR1 and CDR2 sequences are GTSNPN and SVGIG (reference sequence). The V end was cut by 7 bases, the J end by 3 bases, with 15 bases between. The CDR3 is made up of 13 amino acids. This CDR3 is CASSRLTDYGYTF. In DNA form, the CDR3 reads TGTGCCTCCTCCCGGCTGACGGACTATGGCTACACCTTC.